This TCR beta chain stems from a study of metastatic and nonmetastatic thyroid tumors. On the study more broadly: Both malignant and benign thyroid patients supplied peripheral blood and tumor or nodule tissue samples, across which the repertoires of these patients were then compared.

With regard to this clone: Its cognate antigen is unknown. The junction differs from germline at one of its ends, possibly a read error.

This CDR3 has 15 amino acids. The germline CDR1 and CDR2 sequences are SGHNT and YENEEA. None of the patients had undergone any treatment ahead of thyroid surgery. General observations from the study: Relative to benign nodules, malignant thyroid tumors were reportedly characterized by significantly elevated TCR beta diversity in blood and tumor.

In the authors' methods: To classify distant metastasis in papillary thyroid cancer, a model was built from CDR3 differences across clinicopathological groups. TCRdb reanalyzed the PCR reads via MiXCR. The authors' filters were not applied to this entry. This table holds approximately 40,000 clones, approximately 10% found once. The sample consisted of blood. The rearrangement joins TRBV11-3 to TRBJ1-1, with TRBD1 as a possible D gene (5 bases). The receptor was isolated from a female donor with papillary thyroid cancer or a benign thyroid nodule (not recorded which). Some clones in this sample may be carry-over from other donors' samples. As DNA, the CDR3 is TGTGCCAGCAGCTATCCGGGGGGTGCGAACACTGCAGCTTTCTTT. Protein sequence: CASSYPGGANTAAFF.